These 31 T cell receptor beta chains share one sample of origin, sequenced in a study of early T cells in non-severe SARS-CoV-2 infection. In TCRdb, the 5' RACE reads were re-called with MiXCR into one record per CDR3 protein. Of 55,000 to 70,000 distinct CDR3 sequences detected, 12% appear once; the ten largest clones hold 1% to 1.5%. This material consisted of whole blood, taken at baseline. These TCRs come from an adult who was a healthcare worker with PCR-confirmed SARS-CoV-2 infection or an uninfected control (not recorded which). The donor label of this sample is uncertain.

This clonotype was recorded a few times. The V gene is TRBV12-3 or TRBV12-4, the J gene TRBJ1-6; 9 bases are a match to TRBD1. V was clipped by 4 bases and J by 9 bases; unmatched bases: 7. The CDR3 sequence is 15 residues long. CDR3 bases: TGTGCCAGCAGTTACAAGGGACAGGGATCTTCACCCCTCCACTTT. The encoded protein is CASSYKGQGSSPLHF.

Comment on this clonotype: The germline gene is not matched at one end of the junction; a read error may be the cause. V gene TRBV4-2 combines with J gene TRBJ1-3; 9 nucleotides align to TRBD1. The CDR3 runs to 18 residues. Germline CDR1 is LGHNA and CDR2 is YNFKEQ. The CDR3 DNA sequence: TGTGCCAGCAGCAACCTGGGACAGGGACGAGGCTCTGAAAACACCATATATTTT. Translating it yields CASSNLGQGRGSENTIYF.

The rearrangement joins TRBV10-2 to TRBJ2-1; D perhaps matches TRBD2 (5 bases). The CDR3 has 13 amino acids. V lost 6 bases and J 13 bases, leaving 19 bases between the germline ends. Germline V gene lookup returns CDR1 WSHSY and CDR2 SAAADI. The DNA of the CDR3 is TGCGCCAGCAGCGAAACTACCGGACTCCAACAGTTCTTC. Amino acid sequence: CASSETTGLQQFF.

This clonotype appeared a few times. The chain links TRBV7-7 to TRBJ2-2; TRBD1 matches at 10 bases. Trimming cost V 1 base and J 5 bases; bases outside gene matches: 1. The CDR3 runs to 15 residues. Germline lookup yields CDR1 SSHAT and CDR2 FNYEAQ (reference sequence). CDR3 sequence: CASSLEGQGTGELFF. CDR3 nucleotide sequence: TGTGCCAGCAGCTTAGAGGGACAGGGGACCGGGGAGCTGTTTTTT.

The chain carries TRBV7-6 and TRBJ2-1; 7 positions match TRBD2. V gave up 3 bases and J gave up 10 bases; unmatched junction bases: 3. Per germline, CDR1 SGHVS and CDR2 FNYEAQ. The CDR3 consists of 12 residues. CDR3 sequence: CASSLGEGEQFF. CDR3 nucleotide sequence: TGTGCCAGCAGCTTGGGGGAGGGCGAGCAGTTCTTC.

The chain couples TRBV2 to TRBJ1-1; tentative D call: TRBD1 (5 bases). The CDR3 extends over 14 amino acids. The V gene's germline CDR1 is SNHLY and CDR2 FYNNEI. V shed 2 bases and J shed 5 bases, with 12 bases lying between them. The CDR3: CASSELQALTEAFF. CDR3 sequence (DNA): TGTGCCAGCAGTGAACTACAGGCATTGACTGAAGCTTTCTTT.

This rearrangement joins TRBV12-3 or TRBV12-4 to TRBJ2-3, with D uncertain. This CDR3 is built from 15 residues. With 6 bases removed from V and 3 bases from J, the gap between germline ends came to 16 bases. CDR3 sequence (DNA): TGTGCCAGCAGCCAGGACGGCCTGGGTACAGATACGCAGTATTTT. This sequence encodes CASSQDGLGTDTQYF.

This clonotype showed up just a few times. This rearrangement joins TRBV5-1 to TRBJ1-5, with D possibly being TRBD1 (6 bases). The CDR3 has 15 amino acids. Trimming stripped 4 bases from V and 4 bases from J, with 15 bases between. In germline, CDR1 is SGHRS, CDR2 YFSETQ. In nucleotides, the CDR3 is TGCGCCAGCAGCGTACAGGGCCTTTATAATCAGCCCCAGCATTTT. This sequence encodes CASSVQGLYNQPQHF.

The gene calls are TRBV19 and TRBJ1-4; D perhaps matches TRBD1 (5 bases). This CDR3 is 14 amino acids long. CDR1 and CDR2 from the germline V gene are LNHDA and SQIVND (reference sequence). The V end was cut by 6 bases, the J end by 5 bases, with 13 bases between. The CDR3 DNA reads TGTGCCAGTAGCACACAGAGGGGAAATGAAAAACTGTTTTTT. It yields the protein CASSTQRGNEKLFF.

The chain couples TRBV13 to TRBJ2-3; TRBD2 might be the D (5 bases). Germline CDR1 PRHDT, CDR2 FYEKMQ (reference sequence). The V end lost 5 bases, the J end lost 5 bases, and 20 bases lay between the germline ends. The CDR3 has 16 residues. CDR3 bases: TGTGCCAGCAGCCAGTCACCTAGTGGGAGTTTAGATACGCAGTATTTT. Translating gives CASSQSPSGSLDTQYF.

The rearrangement links TRBV20-1 to TRBJ2-1; 7 bases align to TRBD1. V lost 3 bases, J lost 4 bases, and 9 bases stayed unmatched. The germline gives CDR1 DFQATT, CDR2 SNEGSKA (reference sequence). The CDR3 extends over 15 amino acids. DNA of the CDR3: TGCAGTGCTAGGGGTCGGACAGGCTCGTACAATGAGCAGTTCTTC. Encoded protein: CSARGRTGSYNEQFF.

This clonotype appeared a few times. The chain has TRBV12-3 or TRBV12-4 and TRBJ1-1; D call uncertain. Trimming left V 5 bases short and J 3 bases short, with 16 bases between. There are 15 residues in the CDR3. This CDR3 reads CASSRSWEGDTEAFF. The CDR3 nucleotides read TGTGCCAGCAGTCGCTCCTGGGAGGGAGACACTGAAGCTTTCTTT.

This clonotype was seen only a few times. The rearrangement uses TRBV4-2 and TRBJ2-3; D is unclear. This CDR3 has 17 residues. The V and J ends lost 0 bases and 0 bases respectively, with 13 bases between them. The germline V gene encodes CDR1 LGHNA and CDR2 YNFKEQ. In nucleotides, the CDR3 is TGTGCCAGCAGCCAAGATCTACGGGTTGGTAGCACAGATACGCAGTATTTT. This codes for CASSQDLRVGSTDTQYF.

This clonotype was seen at least ten times. The V call is TRBV5-1, the J call TRBJ2-7; no definite D call. The CDR3 is made up of 11 amino acids. V lost 4 bases and J 3 bases, leaving 5 bases between the germline ends. CDR1 is SGHRS and CDR2 is YFSETQ in the germline V gene. CDR3 sequence: CASSNDYEQYV. In DNA form, the CDR3 reads TGCGCCAGCAGCAACGACTACGAGCAGTACGTC.

This clonotype was seen more than once but under ten times. The rearrangement uses TRBV11-2 and TRBJ2-3; the match to TRBD2 covers 8 bases. Losses at the gene ends were 6 bases for V and 6 bases for J; bases not matched to a gene: 5. CDR1 is SGHAT and CDR2 is FQNNGV in the germline V gene. The CDR3 length is 13 residues. For the CDR3, the DNA is TGTGCCAGCAGGGCGGGAGGCGGGGATACGCAGTATTTT. The encoded protein is CASRAGGGDTQYF.

This clonotype was counted at least ten times. This chain joins TRBV12-3 or TRBV12-4 and TRBJ2-1; D is unresolved. V dropped 5 bases and J dropped 4 bases, with 9 bases sitting between them. The CDR3 sequence is 13 residues long. CDR3 region: CASSTTAYNEQFF. In DNA, the CDR3 is TGTGCCAGCAGTACAACAGCTTACAATGAGCAGTTCTTC.

V usage is TRBV7-6 and J usage is TRBJ2-5; the D call may be TRBD1 or TRBD2 (5 bases each). Germline assignment: CDR1 SGHVS and CDR2 FNYEAQ. Trimming removed 4 bases from V and 5 bases from J, with 23 bases in between. The CDR3 spans 17 residues. The CDR3 DNA reads TGTGCCAGCAGCTCTAGGCCACCGGGACCGACGGGGGAGACCCAGTACTTC. It is translated as CASSSRPPGPTGETQYF.

Ten or more counts support this clonotype. The chain couples TRBV2 to TRBJ2-3; D gene uncertain. Trimming cost V 6 bases and J 2 bases, with 3 bases left between them. In germline, CDR1 is SNHLY, CDR2 FYNNEI. The CDR3 length is 11 residues. The CDR3 DNA reads as TGTGCCAGCAGCTACACAGATACGCAGTATTTT. This encodes CASSYTDTQYF. Looking up the rest from reference TRBV2 and TRBJ2-3 gives the full variable domain: EPEVTQTPSHQVTQMGQEVILRCVPISNHLYFYWYRQILGQKVEFLVSFYNNEISEKSEIFDDQFSVERPDGSNFTLKIRSTKLEDSAMYFCASSYTDTQYFGPGTRLTVL.

The V call is TRBV10-3, the J call TRBJ2-7; TRBD1 is a possible D gene (6 bases). The V end was cut by 6 bases, the J end by 0 bases, with 15 bases between. CDR3 size: 15 residues. Germline CDR1 and CDR2: ENHRY and SYGVKD. The CDR3 spells CAIRLQGRSSYEQYV. DNA for the CDR3: TGTGCCATCAGGTTACAGGGACGCAGCTCCTACGAGCAGTACGTC.

This clonotype was seen a handful of times. The V call is TRBV19, the J call TRBJ1-5; no firm D call. The V end lost 1 base, the J end lost 7 bases, and 8 bases lay between the germline ends. The CDR3 loop spans 13 amino acids. Germline V gives CDR1 LNHDA, CDR2 SQIVND (reference sequence). The CDR3 nucleotides read TGTGCCAGTAGTATAGGGGTGAGCCAGCCCCAGCATTTT. This sequence encodes CASSIGVSQPQHF. Variable domain in full (rest from reference TRBV19 and TRBJ1-5): DGGITQSPKYLFRKEGQNVTLSCEQNLNHDAMYWYRQDPGQGLRLIYYSQIVNDFQKGDIAEGYSVSREKKESFPLTVTSAQKNPTAFYLCASSIGVSQPQHFGDGTRLSIL.

In its sample, this clonotype was seen a few times. This chain links TRBV29-1 with TRBJ2-3, with D perhaps matching TRBD2 (6 bases). Germline assignment: CDR1 SQVTM and CDR2 ANQGSEA. The CDR3 consists of 19 residues. The germline V and J ends were trimmed by 4 bases and 2 bases, with 28 bases remaining between them. In DNA, the CDR3 is TGCAGCGTTGCTCGAGGAGGGGCTTTACCTCTGACATACACAGATACGCAGTATTTT. Encoded protein: CSVARGGALPLTYTDTQYF.

This clonotype was observed a handful of times. The rearrangement joins TRBV7-8 to TRBJ2-5; D not resolved. V lost 5 bases and J lost 9, with 16 bases in between. This CDR3 has 13 residues. Germline CDR1 reads SGHVS; CDR2 reads FQNEAQ. The CDR3 loop reads CASSANPSKPQYF. CDR3 bases: TGTGCCAGCAGCGCCAACCCCAGCAAGCCCCAGTACTTC.

The sample holds a few counts of this clonotype. J is TRBJ1-2 and V is TRBV7-6; D is ambiguous. The CDR3 is 13 residues long. CDR1 is SGHVS, CDR2 FNYEAQ, per germline. The germline V and J ends were trimmed by 4 bases and 0 bases, with 6 bases remaining between them. The CDR3 sequence is CASSSTPNYGYTF. For the CDR3, the DNA is TGTGCCAGCAGCTCGACGCCTAACTATGGCTACACCTTC.

The rearrangement joins TRBV7-2 to TRBJ2-3; 10 bases line up with TRBD2. The germline V gene has CDR1 SGHTA and CDR2 FQGNSA. The length of the CDR3 is 17 residues. J gave up 2 bases and V 5 bases, and 10 bases lay outside the gene matches. Here the CDR3 reads CASSLLSTSGVTDTQYF. The CDR3 nucleotides read TGTGCCAGCAGCCTCCTCAGCACTAGCGGGGTCACAGATACGCAGTATTTT.

In its sample, this clonotype was seen a few times. The chain is built from TRBV28 and TRBJ2-7; D possibly corresponds to TRBD2 (6 bases). The germline gives CDR1 MDHEN, CDR2 SYDVKM. With 7 bases removed from V and 0 bases from J, the gap between germline ends came to 10 bases. CDR3 size: 13 residues. The CDR3: CASTGLTSYEQYV. CDR3 sequence (DNA): TGTGCCAGCACGGGACTGACCTCCTACGAGCAGTACGTC.

CDR3 nucleotides: TGTGCCAGCAGCCAAGGACAGGGCGGGAACACTGAAGCTTTCTTT. This gives the protein CASSQGQGGNTEAFF. The chain recombines TRBV3-1 with TRBJ1-1, with 7 bases fitting TRBD1. V dropped 1 base and J dropped 1; count of bases not matched to a gene: 3. This CDR3 spans 15 amino acids. CDR1 and CDR2 from the germline V gene are LGHDT and YNNKEL (reference sequence).

In its sample, this clonotype was seen many times. The CDR3 here is CASSLDLGDYNEQFF. The CDR3 DNA is TGTGCCAGCAGCTTAGATCTTGGGGACTACAATGAGCAGTTCTTC. The chain uses TRBV11-2 and TRBJ2-1; unclear D gene. CDR1 and CDR2 from the germline V gene are SGHAT and FQNNGV. This CDR3 has 15 amino acids. V was pared by 0 bases and J by 3 bases, with 9 bases between.

There are many counts of this clonotype. This rearrangement joins TRBV7-8 to TRBJ2-2, with a possible D match to TRBD2 (6 bases). Germline CDR1 is SGHVS and CDR2 is FQNEAQ. Trimming pared 1 base from V and 9 bases from J, leaving 18 bases between. This CDR3 spans 16 amino acids. CDR3 protein: CASSLGRRGRSRELFF. DNA for the CDR3: TGTGCCAGCAGCTTAGGACGGCGGGGTCGGAGCAGGGAGCTGTTTTTT.

The chain has TRBV12-3 or TRBV12-4 and TRBJ2-3; D might be TRBD1 or TRBD2, each matching 5 bases. V dropped 7 bases and J dropped 1 base, with 15 bases sitting between them. This CDR3 contains 15 residues. This chain's CDR3 is CASTGDPGRTDTQYF. Here the CDR3 DNA reads TGTGCCAGCACTGGGGACCCAGGCCGCACAGATACGCAGTATTTT.

This clonotype has just a few counts. This chain connects TRBV27 to TRBJ1-2, with a weak D call TRBD1 (5 bases). Trimming left V 3 bases short and J 4 bases short, with 12 bases between. Germline CDR1 is MNHEY and CDR2 is SMNVEV (reference sequence). The length of the CDR3 is 14 residues. The CDR3 loop is CASSLKRDGYGYTF. CDR3 DNA: TGTGCCAGCAGTTTGAAACGGGACGGCTATGGCTACACCTTC.

The V call is TRBV18, the J call TRBJ1-2, with 12 bases aligning to TRBD1. V lost 4 bases and J lost 3; bases outside the gene matches: 6. The length of the CDR3 is 16 residues. Germline CDR1 and CDR2: KGHSH and LQKENI. The CDR3 DNA is TGTGCCAGCTCACACACCGGGACAGGGGGCGACTATGGCTACACCTTC. It encodes CASSHTGTGGDYGYTF.